This T cell receptor (beta chain) derives from a study of Tregs in tolerant kidney transplant recipients. Across the whole study: Mixed chimerism was transient after nonmyeloablative marrow transplants from related graft donors.

CDR3 length equals 14 residues. The germline V gene encodes CDR1 SGDLS and CDR2 YYNGEE. V lost 0 bases and J 1 base, leaving 7 bases between the germline ends. General observations from the study: Biological reproducibility was not directly addressed in this study.

Assay: immunoSEQ multiplex PCR; the TCRdb copy retains only in-frame clones and omits some. Found here are roughly 69,000 clones, 95% to 98% of them singletons; the top ten hold around 0.3%. Thawed PBMCs were FACS-sorted into unstimulated CD4+CD25+CD127- regulatory T cells, CD4+CD25- non-regulatory cells, CD4 and CD8 cells. About this clone: Antigen unknown.

V gene TRBV9 combines with J gene TRBJ1-1; D remains ambiguous. This TCR came from a human donor who received a combined kidney and bone marrow transplant. Sequences were derived from Tregs from blood, sampled before the transplant. In DNA, the CDR3 is TGTGCCAGCAGCGTAGACTCACGGAACACTGAAGCTTTCTTT. Amino acids: CASSVDSRNTEAFF.